The 12 T cell receptor beta chains given below trace back to one sample, sequenced in a study of blood T cell repertoires in COVID-19 (dated by TCRdb to the early 2020s). The protocol used for the library was the immunoSEQ multiplex PCR assay. TCRdb obtained this table from immuneACCESS and retained in-frame rearrangements with V and J assigned. These tables miss some clones; where compared with another copy, unresolved V genes account for less than half of the shortfall, and the remainder is unexplained. The sample contains 200,000 to 250,000 clones, around 85% of them found a single time. The top ten hold under 1.5% of the sample. The specimen sequenced was PBMCs or T cells enriched from blood (not recorded which). The receptor set was obtained from a woman in her thirties or forties with acute COVID-19.

V gene TRBV19 combines with J gene TRBJ1-1; perhaps TRBD1 as D (5 bases). This CDR3 region has 15 residues. Germline assignment: CDR1 LNHDA and CDR2 SQIVND (reference sequence). Trimming pared 5 bases from V and 7 bases from J, leaving 20 bases between. CDR3 in amino acids: CASSGGTGVSFEAFF. The CDR3, as DNA: TGTGCCAGTAGTGGCGGGACGGGGGTTTCTTTTGAAGCTTTCTTT.

This clone occurred a few times. CDR3 sequence: CASRPGGGSFYEQYF. CDR3 DNA sequence: TGTGCCAGCAGGCCTGGCGGGGGGAGCTTCTACGAGCAGTACTTC. V is TRBV27 and J is TRBJ2-7, with 8 bases matching TRBD2. There are 15 residues in the CDR3. V lost 6 bases and J lost 3; bases outside the gene matches: 10. From germline, CDR1 is MNHEY and CDR2 SMNVEV (reference sequence).

The CDR3 reads CRAGDANEQFF. The CDR3 nucleotides are TGCAGGGCGGGGGATGCCAATGAGCAGTTCTTC. The chain couples TRBV20-1 to TRBJ2-1, with 7 bases identical to TRBD2. The CDR3 covers 11 residues. Germline assignment: CDR1 DFQATT and CDR2 SNEGSKA (reference sequence).

This clone was observed a single time. J is TRBJ2-1 and V is TRBV6-5; 12 positions agree with TRBD2. CDR3 length: 14 residues. The germline CDR1 and CDR2 sequences are MNHEY and SVGAGI. The ends lost 6 bases at V and 7 bases at J; junction bases unmatched: 4. The CDR3 spells CASSLAGGRNEQFF. CDR3 nucleotide sequence: TGTGCCAGCAGCCTAGCGGGGGGGCGTAATGAGCAGTTCTTC.

The chain joins TRBV6-2 or TRBV6-3 to TRBJ2-2, with D possibly TRBD1 on 6 matching bases. The length of the CDR3 is 15 residues. Per the germline V gene, CDR1 is MNHEY and CDR2 is SVGEGT. The germline V and J ends were trimmed by 4 bases and 5 bases, with 14 bases remaining between them. The CDR3 reads CASSLTGSWTGELFF. Here the CDR3 DNA reads TGTGCCAGCAGTTTAACAGGGAGTTGGACCGGGGAGCTGTTTTTT.

This rearrangement joins TRBV29-1 to TRBJ2-7; 7 bases line up with TRBD1. The CDR3 consists of 12 residues. CDR1 and CDR2 (germline): SQVTM, ANQGSEA. V dropped 7 bases and J dropped 4; count of bases not matched to a gene: 7. The CDR3 protein is CSARDRPYEQYF. DNA for the CDR3: TGCAGCGCCCGGGACAGACCATACGAGCAGTACTTC.

CDR3 nucleotide sequence: TGCGCCAGCAGACAGGGGATGAACACTGAAGCTTTCTTT. Translated, it gives CASRQGMNTEAFF. V gene TRBV10-1 combines with J gene TRBJ1-1; 7 nucleotides match TRBD1. Germline assignment: CDR1 WNHNN and CDR2 SYGVQD (reference sequence). Unmatched junction bases numbered 1, after V lost 6 bases and J lost 0 bases. This CDR3 contains 13 residues.

This chain connects TRBV28 to TRBJ1-5, with TRBD1 as a possible D gene (6 bases). From germline, CDR1 is MDHEN and CDR2 SYDVKM. The CDR3 is 15 residues long. V dropped 3 bases and J dropped 2 bases, with 11 bases sitting between them. The CDR3 here is CASSFGGARNQPQHF. The CDR3 DNA follows: TGTGCCAGCAGTTTCGGGGGGGCGCGCAATCAGCCCCAGCATTTT.

This chain joins TRBV6-5 and TRBJ1-5; TRBD1 aligns across 7 bases. The V gene's germline CDR1 is MNHEY and CDR2 SVGAGI. Germline trimming cut 6 bases from V and 6 bases from J; bases unmatched to any gene: 2. The CDR3 is made up of 12 amino acids. The CDR3 DNA reads as TGTGCCAGCAGGACAGGGTTTCAGCCCCAGCATTTT. Its protein is CASRTGFQPQHF.

The chain joins TRBV15 to TRBJ2-5, with unresolved D. There are 12 residues in the CDR3. Germline CDR1 reads LNHNV; CDR2 reads YYDKDF (reference sequence). Trimming took 3 bases from V and 5 from J, leaving 7 bases between them. The chain's CDR3 is CATSRIGETQYF. CDR3 nucleotides: TGTGCCACCAGCAGGATCGGGGAGACCCAGTACTTC. Full variable domain (rest looked up from reference TRBV15 and TRBJ2-5): DAMVIQNPRYQVTQFGKPVTLSCSQTLNHNVMYWYQQKSSQAPKLLFHYYDKDFNNEADTPDNFQSRRPNTSFCFLDIRSPGLGDTAMYLCATSRIGETQYFGPGTRLLVL.

V and J are TRBV29-1 and TRBJ1-2, with a weak D call TRBD1 (5 bases). The CDR3 runs to 10 residues. Germline lookup yields CDR1 SQVTM and CDR2 ANQGSEA. DNA of the CDR3: TGCAACCGGGGGGGCTATGGCTACACCTTC. Translated, it gives CNRGGYGYTF.

The V call is TRBV7-3, the J call TRBJ2-3; 7 bases are shared with TRBD2. The CDR3 consists of 14 residues. V trimming: 4 bases; J trimming: 4 bases; junction bases outside the gene matches: 5. Looked up from germline, CDR1 is SGHTA and CDR2 is FQGTGA. CDR3 nucleotide sequence: TGTGCCAGCAGCTCGCGGGGGTTTTCAGATACGCAGTATTTT. Its translation is CASSSRGFSDTQYF.